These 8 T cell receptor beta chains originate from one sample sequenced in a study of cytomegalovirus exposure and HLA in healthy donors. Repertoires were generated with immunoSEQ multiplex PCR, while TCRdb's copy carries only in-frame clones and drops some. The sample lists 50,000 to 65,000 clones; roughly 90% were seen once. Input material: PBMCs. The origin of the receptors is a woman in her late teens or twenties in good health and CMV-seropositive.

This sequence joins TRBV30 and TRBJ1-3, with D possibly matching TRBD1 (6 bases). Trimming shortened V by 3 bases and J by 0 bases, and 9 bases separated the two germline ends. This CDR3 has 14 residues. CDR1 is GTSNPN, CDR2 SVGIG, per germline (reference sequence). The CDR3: CAWRGQSSGNTIYF. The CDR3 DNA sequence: TGTGCCTGGAGAGGACAGAGCTCTGGAAACACCATATATTTT.

CDR3 in DNA: TGTGCCAGCAGCACTCCCCCGGGACAGGTCCCCAACATTCAGTACTTC. Translation: CASSTPPGQVPNIQYF. The rearrangement joins TRBV7-9 to TRBJ2-4; 8 nucleotides match TRBD1. V trimming: 5 bases; J trimming: 7 bases; junction bases outside the gene matches: 13. CDR1 is SEHNR, CDR2 FQNEAQ, per germline (reference sequence). The length of the CDR3 is 16 residues.

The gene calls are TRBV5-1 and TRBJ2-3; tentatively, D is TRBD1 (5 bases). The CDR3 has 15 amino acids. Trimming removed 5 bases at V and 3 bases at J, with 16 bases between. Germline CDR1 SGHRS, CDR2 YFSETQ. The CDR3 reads CASRMDLGLTDTQYF. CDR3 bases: TGCGCCAGCAGAATGGACCTGGGGCTAACAGATACGCAGTATTTT. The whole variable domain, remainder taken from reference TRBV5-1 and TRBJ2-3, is KAGVTQTPRYLIKTRGQQVTLSCSPISGHRSVSWYQQTPGQGLQFLFEYFSETQRNKGNFPGRFSGRQFSNSRSEMNVSTLELGDSALYLCASRMDLGLTDTQYFGPGTRLTVL.

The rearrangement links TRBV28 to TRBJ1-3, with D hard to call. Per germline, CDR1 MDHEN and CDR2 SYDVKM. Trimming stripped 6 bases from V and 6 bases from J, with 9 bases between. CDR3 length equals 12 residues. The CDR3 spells CASSPLLNTIYF. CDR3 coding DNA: TGTGCCAGCAGCCCACTTTTAAACACCATATATTTT.

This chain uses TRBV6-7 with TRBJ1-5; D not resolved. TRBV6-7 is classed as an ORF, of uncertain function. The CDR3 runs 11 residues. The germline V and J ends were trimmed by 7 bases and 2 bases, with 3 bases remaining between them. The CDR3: CASTCNQPQHF. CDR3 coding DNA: TGTGCCAGCACATGCAATCAGCCCCAGCATTTT.

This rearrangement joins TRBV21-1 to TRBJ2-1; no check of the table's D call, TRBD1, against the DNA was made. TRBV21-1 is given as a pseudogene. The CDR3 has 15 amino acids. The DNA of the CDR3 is TGTGCCAGTGGATCTCCGGGACAGGGGTACAATGAGCAGTTCTTC. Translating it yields CASGSPGQGYNEQFF.

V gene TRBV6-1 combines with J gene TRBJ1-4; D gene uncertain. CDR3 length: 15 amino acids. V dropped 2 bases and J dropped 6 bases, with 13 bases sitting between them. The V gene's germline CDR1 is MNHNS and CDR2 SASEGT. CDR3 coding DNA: TGTGCCAGCAGTGAATTCGGAGGGCGGGATGAAAAACTGTTTTTT. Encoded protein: CASSEFGGRDEKLFF.

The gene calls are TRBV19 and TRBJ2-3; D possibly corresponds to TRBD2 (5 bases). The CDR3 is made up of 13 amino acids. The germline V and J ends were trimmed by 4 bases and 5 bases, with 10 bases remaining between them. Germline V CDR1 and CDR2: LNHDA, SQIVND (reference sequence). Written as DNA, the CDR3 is TGTGCCAGTAGTACTACTAGGGAAGATACGCAGTATTTT. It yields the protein CASSTTREDTQYF.